Listed below are T cell receptor beta chains from one sample, sequenced in a study of blood T cell repertoires in COVID-19. Some clones are missing from TCRdb's copy, which holds only in-frame ones; the method was immunoSEQ multiplex PCR. The sample comprises roughly 250,000 clones, roughly 80% of which are singletons, and under 5% rests with the top ten. Source material: peripheral blood. These receptors came from a man aged 45-60 years with active or convalescent COVID-19. Both conserved end residues are part of each CDR3. A D gene is named only where the DNA matches it firmly. Clone size is shown for a subset of rows, as once, few, many or a class of expanded clone.

v_call	d_call	clone_size	j_call	cdr3_aa	cdr3_nt
TRBV27	NA	NA	TRBJ2-1	CASSLAGSSYNEQFF	TGTGCCAGCAGTTTGGCGGGGAGCTCCTACAATGAGCAGTTCTTC
TRBV30	NA	NA	TRBJ1-1	CAWSEGGITEAFF	TGTGCCTGGAGTGAAGGGGGAATCACTGAAGCTTTCTTT
TRBV9	NA	NA	TRBJ2-2	CASSVAGTPTGELFF	TGTGCCAGCAGCGTAGCTGGGACTCCCACCGGGGAGCTGTTTTTT
TRBV4-1	NA	few	TRBJ1-4	CASSQLASRGSYEKLFF	TGCGCCAGCAGCCAATTGGCATCGCGGGGTTCTTATGAAAAACTGTTTTTT
TRBV27	NA	NA	TRBJ2-2	CASSLPPGELFF	TGTGCCAGCAGTCTACCTCCCGGGGAGCTGTTTTTT
TRBV30	NA	NA	TRBJ2-7	CAWSPTSWEQYF	TGTGCCTGGAGTCCCACCAGTTGGGAGCAGTACTTC
TRBV5-1	TRBD2	NA	TRBJ2-2	CASSSAGLAGLAGELFF	TGCGCCAGCAGCTCCGCGGGACTAGCTGGTTTGGCCGGGGAGCTGTTTTTT
TRBV19	NA	NA	TRBJ1-1	CANLGGLNTEAFF	TGTGCCAACCTGGGGGGGCTGAACACTGAAGCTTTCTTT
TRBV5-1	TRBD1	NA	TRBJ1-1	CASSIGQGTEAFF	TGCGCCAGCAGCATCGGACAGGGGACTGAAGCTTTCTTT
TRBV11-1	NA	NA	TRBJ1-1	CASSPNARADTEAFF	TGTGCCAGCAGCCCAAACGCCAGGGCGGACACTGAAGCTTTCTTT
TRBV25-1	TRBD1	NA	TRBJ1-4	CASIGHGTGNEKLFF	TGTGCCAGCATAGGACACGGGACAGGGAATGAAAAACTGTTTTTT
TRBV15	TRBD1	NA	TRBJ1-2	CATSWSGGQWYLGYTF	TGTGCCACCAGCTGGAGTGGGGGACAGTGGTATTTGGGCTACACCTTC
TRBV18	NA	NA	TRBJ2-5	CASSPPSQQETQYF	TGTGCCAGCTCACCACCATCACAACAAGAGACCCAGTACTTC
TRBV6-2/TRBV6-3	NA	NA	TRBJ2-7	CASSYRLRPGVPYEQYF	TGTGCCAGCAGTTACAGACTCAGACCGGGAGTACCCTACGAGCAGTACTTC
TRBV7-9	TRBD2	NA	TRBJ2-3	CASSLRSAGVSTDTQYF	TGTGCCAGCAGCTTACGGTCGGCGGGGGTAAGCACAGATACGCAGTATTTT
TRBV5-1	TRBD1	NA	TRBJ1-3	CASSLDGTGSRGGNTIYF	TGCGCCAGCAGCTTGGATGGGACAGGGTCGAGAGGTGGAAACACCATATATTTT
TRBV12-1	NA	once	TRBJ2-5	CASSSSDTGDQETQYF	TGTGCCAGCAGCTCATCGGACACAGGGGATCAAGAGACCCAGTACTTC
TRBV6-5	NA	NA	TRBJ1-6	CASSPRDTYNSPLHF	TGTGCCAGCAGTCCTCGGGACACCTATAATTCACCCCTCCACTTT
TRBV11-2	TRBD2	NA	TRBJ2-3	CASSLLRTSGGRVADTQYF	TGTGCCAGCAGCCTACTGAGGACTAGCGGGGGGCGGGTAGCAGATACGCAGTATTTT
TRBV12-5	TRBD1	NA	TRBJ2-2	CAVTKGRTGAVVTGELFF	TGTGCCGTTACCAAGGGTCGGACAGGGGCTGTAGTCACCGGGGAGCTGTTTTTT
TRBV5-1	NA	once	TRBJ1-3	CASSLVGGNSGNTIYF	TGCGCCAGCAGCTTGGTTGGAGGTAACTCTGGAAACACCATATATTTT
TRBV18	NA	NA	TRBJ2-5	CASSPGASQETQYF	TGTGCCAGCTCACCAGGGGCTAGCCAAGAGACCCAGTACTTC
TRBV5-4	NA	NA	TRBJ1-6	CASSTRTGNSPLHF	TGTGCCAGCAGCACACGGACTGGAAATTCACCCCTCCACTTT
TRBV3-1/TRBV3-2	TRBD2	NA	TRBJ2-5	CASSPGLAGAGETQYF	TGTGCCAGCAGCCCGGGACTAGCGGGGGCGGGAGAGACCCAGTACTTC
TRBV24-1	NA	NA	TRBJ1-5	CATSDYRARQPQHF	TGTGCCACCAGTGATTACAGGGCCAGGCAGCCCCAGCATTTT
TRBV2	TRBD1	NA	TRBJ2-2	CASRPDRAPQSNTGELFF	TGTGCCAGCAGGCCGGACAGGGCACCTCAATCGAACACCGGGGAGCTGTTTTTT
TRBV2	NA	NA	TRBJ2-7	CASSEAPGFYEQYF	TGTGCCAGCAGTGAAGCCCCAGGGTTCTACGAGCAGTACTTC
TRBV5-1	NA	NA	TRBJ2-2	CASSLGPGELFF	TGCGCCAGCAGCTTGGGGCCCGGGGAGCTGTTTTTT
TRBV29-1	TRBD1	NA	TRBJ1-1	CSVERDSMSGNTEAFF	TGCAGCGTTGAACGGGACAGTATGTCGGGAAATACTGAAGCTTTCTTT
TRBV5-1	NA	NA	TRBJ1-6	CASSLATADYNSPLHF	TGCGCCAGCAGCTTGGCCACGGCGGATTATAATTCACCCCTCCACTTT
TRBV9	NA	NA	TRBJ2-2	CASSVGGPGELFF	TGTGCCAGCAGCGTAGGGGGCCCCGGGGAGCTGTTTTTT
TRBV7-9	TRBD2	NA	TRBJ2-3	CASSLTRGSTDTQYF	TGTGCCAGCAGCTTAACGCGGGGGAGCACAGATACGCAGTATTTT
TRBV11-2	NA	NA	TRBJ2-5	CASSPLGETQYF	TGTGCCAGCAGCCCTCTCGGGGAGACCCAGTACTTC
TRBV30	NA	once	TRBJ2-3	CAWSVGSPPDTQYF	TGTGCCTGGAGTGTGGGCTCCCCCCCAGATACGCAGTATTTT
TRBV5-6	NA	once	TRBJ1-2	CASSLVTEVYGYTF	TGTGCCAGCAGCTTGGTTACAGAAGTCTATGGCTACACCTTC
TRBV9	TRBD1	NA	TRBJ2-2	CASTPGTGSTGELFF	TGTGCCAGCACCCCCGGGACAGGGTCGACCGGGGAGCTGTTTTTT
TRBV4-3	TRBD2	NA	TRBJ2-5	CASSQDSLAGGLETQYF	TGCGCCAGCAGCCAAGATTCCCTAGCGGGGGGGTTGGAGACCCAGTACTTC
TRBV7-2	NA	NA	TRBJ1-2	CASSPPGSDYGYTF	TGTGCCAGCAGCCCCCCCGGTTCTGACTATGGCTACACCTTC
TRBV4-3	TRBD2	NA	TRBJ2-2	CASSLHPSGNTGELFF	TGCGCCAGCAGCCTTCATCCTAGCGGGAACACCGGGGAGCTGTTTTTT
TRBV5-1	NA	NA	TRBJ2-3	CASSLGGTPRVDTQYF	TGCGCCAGCAGCTTAGGGGGTACCCCCCGAGTAGATACGCAGTATTTT